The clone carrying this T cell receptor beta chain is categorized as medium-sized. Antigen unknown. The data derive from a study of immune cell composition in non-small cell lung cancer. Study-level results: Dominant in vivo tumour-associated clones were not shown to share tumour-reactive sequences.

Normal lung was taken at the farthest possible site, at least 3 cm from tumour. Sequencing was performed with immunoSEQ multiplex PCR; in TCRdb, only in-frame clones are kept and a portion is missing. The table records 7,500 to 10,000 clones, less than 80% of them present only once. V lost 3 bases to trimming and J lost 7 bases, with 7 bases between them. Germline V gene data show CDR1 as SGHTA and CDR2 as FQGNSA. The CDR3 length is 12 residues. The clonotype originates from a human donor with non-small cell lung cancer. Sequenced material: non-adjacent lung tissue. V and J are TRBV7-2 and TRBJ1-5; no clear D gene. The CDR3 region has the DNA TGTGCCAGCAGCTTCGGCGGACAGCCCCAGCATTTT. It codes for CASSFGGQPQHF.